This T cell receptor (beta chain) comes out of a study of metastatic and nonmetastatic thyroid tumors. In the study overall: Repertoires of blood and of tissue (tumor or nodule) from malignant and benign thyroid patients were compared.

This clone was seen ten or more times. As yet, its antigen is unknown. A much bigger clone sits one base away, suggesting this may be a read error. This sample includes further DNA sequences coding for the same CDR3. The CDR3 spans 13 residues. Trimming pared 0 bases from V and 6 bases from J, leaving 6 bases between. From germline, CDR1 is MNHNS and CDR2 SASEGT. Findings and caveats of the study: It was reported that TCR beta diversity was significantly higher in malignant thyroid tumors than benign nodules, in blood and tumor.

In the original processing: A classifier of distant metastasis in papillary thyroid cancer was built from CDR3 differences (across clinicopathological groups). TCRdb reanalyzed the PCR reads with MiXCR. TCRdb's processing, not the study's, gives the V and J calls here. The top ten clones hold roughly 7.8% of a sample with some 25,000 clones, roughly 23% of them seen once. The entire patient cohort was treatment-naive prior to thyroid surgery. This receptor was taken from a female donor with papillary thyroid cancer or a benign thyroid nodule (not recorded which). Some clones in this sample may be carry-over from other donors' samples. The sample consisted of blood. The J gene is TRBJ2-1, the V gene TRBV6-1; D is undetermined. CDR3 sequence reads: CASSEALGNEQFF. The CDR3 DNA reads TGTGCCAGCAGTGAAGCGCTTGGCAATGAGCAGTTCTTC.